This section outlines one TCR beta chain sequence together with its context. Its antigen remains unidentified. Germline V gene sequence: CDR1 MGHDK, CDR2 SYGVNS. The CDR3 extends over 15 amino acids. Trimming at V came to 7 bases and at J to 2 bases, leaving 10 bases not matched to a gene. This sample is drawn from a study of blood T cells in healthy people across ages. Study-level findings and limits: A roughly linear age-dependent decrease characterized TCR beta diversity per million T cells. Investigators treated diversity estimates from one million T cells as underestimates.

Individuals who donated were healthy Caucasians from Russia aged roughly 6 to 100. Each sample provided at least 5.5 micrograms of extracted total RNA. Then a second PCR, running about 7 to 11 cycles, was carried out with a sample-barcoded 5' primer and a J-beta primer mix. TCRdb processed the 5' RACE reads anew with MiXCR; each CDR3 protein has one entry. The table has 850,000 to 1,300,000 distinct CDR3 sequences, 40% to 55% seen once. Sequenced sample: blood. The V and J genes are TRBV25-1 and TRBJ2-5; 7 bases match TRBD2. This receptor was obtained from an older woman in good health. This chain's CDR3 is CASTSGGSAQETQYF. The CDR3 nucleotides read TGTGCCAGCACCTCCGGGGGGAGCGCTCAAGAGACCCAGTACTTC. The full variable domain, rest sourced from reference TRBV25-1 and TRBJ2-5, is EADIYQTPRYLVIGTGKKITLECSQTMGHDKMYWYQQDPGMELHLIHYSYGVNSTEKGDLSSESTVSRIRTEHFPLTLESARPSHTSQYLCASTSGGSAQETQYFGPGTRLLVL.